Presented here are 31 T cell receptor beta chains from one specimen sequenced in a study of T cells after yellow fever vaccination (dated by TCRdb to the late 2010s). Receptor libraries were prepared by 5' RACE. Data came from an Illumina HiSeq 2500. TCRdb redid the processing of the public reads, applying fastp at Q25 and MiXCR, and retained in-frame beta chains. Rows are combined by CDR3 protein, so each entry shows the most common genes and DNA. This sample is represented by tens of thousands of distinct CDR3 sequences; approximately 7% of them were singletons. The ten largest make up 30% to 45% of the sample. Taken with the paper, the label for treatment or condition translates to: live attenuated yellow fever vaccine strain. This sample comprised CD8+ T cells sorted from PBMCs, obtained about 49 days after the first yellow fever vaccination. These receptors all come from a man aged 18 to 30 who received the YFV17D yellow fever vaccine.

There are many counts of this clonotype. V gene TRBV20-1 combines with J gene TRBJ2-5, with D uncertain. The CDR3 length is 9 residues. V lost 6 bases and J lost 3, with 2 bases in between. CDR1 and CDR2 from the germline V gene are DFQATT and SNEGSKA (reference sequence). The CDR3 sequence is CSAEETQYF. The DNA for the CDR3 is TGCAGTGCAGAAGAGACCCAGTACTTC.

This clonotype was seen repeatedly, ten times or more. This chain connects TRBV13 to TRBJ1-5; 12 bases are a match to TRBD1. Germline V gives CDR1 PRHDT, CDR2 FYEKMQ (reference sequence). The CDR3 loop spans 17 amino acids. Losses at the gene ends were 5 bases for V and 2 bases for J; bases not matched to a gene: 7. The CDR3 DNA reads TGTGCCAGCAGCGCCGGGACAGGGGGCTTGGGCAATCAGCCCCAGCATTTT. Its protein is CASSAGTGGLGNQPQHF.

This clonotype was counted many times. This chain joins TRBV29-1 and TRBJ2-1; TRBD1 agrees at 7 bases. CDR1 is SQVTM and CDR2 is ANQGSEA in the germline V gene. This CDR3 is 15 amino acids long. Trimming removed 7 bases from V and 6 bases from J; junction bases left unmatched: 15. CDR3 residues: CSAHPTGSPINEQFF. In DNA form, the CDR3 reads TGCAGCGCCCATCCGACAGGGAGCCCGATCAATGAGCAGTTCTTC.

This clonotype has ten or more counts. The genes are TRBV4-1 and TRBJ1-1, with 7 positions matching TRBD1. There are 15 residues in the CDR3. The V and J ends lost 3 bases and 4 bases, in that order; junction bases with no gene match: 8. The germline CDR1 and CDR2 sequences are MGHRA and YSYEKL. The CDR3 DNA reads as TGCGCCAGCAGCCAGGCCCAGACAGGGATCACTGAAGCTTTCTTT. Encoded protein: CASSQAQTGITEAFF.

This clonotype was picked up many times. The V and J genes are TRBV25-1 and TRBJ2-3; D unclear. The germline V gene encodes CDR1 MGHDK and CDR2 SYGVNS. Trimming left V 0 bases short and J 8 bases short, with 6 bases between. The CDR3 loop spans 12 amino acids. The CDR3 bases are TGTGCCAGCAGTGAATATGACGTTACGCAGTATTTT. Translated: CASSEYDVTQYF.

This clonotype was counted at least ten times. The V and J genes are TRBV20-1 and TRBJ2-3; possibly TRBD1 for D (5 bases). The CDR3 extends over 14 amino acids. Germline CDR1 DFQATT, CDR2 SNEGSKA (reference sequence). V lost 0 bases and J lost 1, with 8 bases in between. CDR3: CSAREEGGTDTQYF. CDR3 coding DNA: TGCAGTGCTAGAGAAGAAGGGGGCACAGATACGCAGTATTTT.

This clonotype appeared many times. The rearrangement joins TRBV6-6 to TRBJ2-7, with D possibly matching TRBD1 (6 bases). Trimming left V 2 bases short and J 3 bases short, with 8 bases between. The CDR3 loop spans 13 amino acids. CDR1 is MNHNY and CDR2 is SVGAGI in the germline V gene (reference sequence). CDR3 coding DNA: TGTGCCAGCAGTTACGGACAGCTCTACGAGCAGTACGTC. Amino acid sequence: CASSYGQLYEQYV.

There are a few counts of this clonotype. The germline gene is not matched at one end of the junction; a read error may be the cause. The V and J genes are TRBV7-6 and TRBJ2-2, with D possibly matching TRBD1 (5 bases). The CDR3 runs to 13 residues. From germline, CDR1 is SGHVS and CDR2 FNYEAQ. CDR3 DNA: TGTGCCAGCAGCGTAGCAGGGTTCGGGGAGCTGTTTTTT. The encoded protein is CASSVAGFGELFF.

This clonotype was recorded many times. This chain uses TRBV5-5 with TRBJ2-2; 7 positions agree with TRBD2. The V gene's germline CDR1 is SGHKS and CDR2 YYEKEE (reference sequence). The CDR3 contains 16 residues. The V and J ends lost 4 bases and 2 bases, in that order; junction bases with no gene match: 8. The CDR3 loop reads CASSSRTRPNTGELFF. The DNA of the CDR3 is TGTGCCAGCAGCAGTCGGACTAGGCCCAACACCGGGGAGCTGTTTTTT.

At least ten counts were recorded for this clonotype. The V gene is TRBV13, the J gene TRBJ2-1, with D possibly being TRBD2 (6 bases). Looked up from germline, CDR1 is PRHDT and CDR2 is FYEKMQ (reference sequence). The CDR3 is made up of 14 amino acids. The germline V and J ends were trimmed by 2 bases and 5 bases, with 10 bases remaining between them. In DNA form, the CDR3 reads TGTGCCAGCAGCTTAAGGGGACTCCACAATGAGCAGTTCTTC. As protein: CASSLRGLHNEQFF.

Many counts were recorded for this clonotype. The chain carries TRBV2 and TRBJ1-1; D gene uncertain. Looked up from germline, CDR1 is SNHLY and CDR2 is FYNNEI. The CDR3 has 14 amino acids. V lost 6 bases, J lost 5 bases, and 16 bases lay in between. The CDR3 nucleotides read TGTGCCAGCAGCTCGCACGGGTGGAAAACTGAAGCTTTCTTT. This gives the protein CASSSHGWKTEAFF.

The chain joins TRBV14 to TRBJ2-7; tentative D call: TRBD1 (5 bases). The V gene's germline CDR1 is SGHDN and CDR2 FVKESK. Trimming shortened V by 4 bases and J by 3 bases, and 10 bases separated the two germline ends. The CDR3 consists of 13 residues. The CDR3 loop reads CASSLLGDYEQYV. For the CDR3, the DNA is TGTGCCAGCAGCCTTCTAGGGGACTACGAGCAGTACGTC.

This clonotype appeared many times. J is TRBJ2-7 and V is TRBV7-9, with 8 nucleotides matching TRBD2. The CDR3 totals 15 residues. V was clipped by 0 bases and J by 4 bases; unmatched bases: 5. CDR1 is SEHNR and CDR2 is FQNEAQ in the germline V gene (reference sequence). The CDR3, as DNA: TGTGCCAGCAGCTTAGCGAGCGGGGGCTCGTACGAGCAGTACTTC. This sequence encodes CASSLASGGSYEQYF.

This clonotype was recorded a few times. The chain couples TRBV20-1 to TRBJ2-5; no firm D call. Per the germline V gene, CDR1 is DFQATT and CDR2 is SNEGSKA (reference sequence). V was clipped by 4 bases and J by 4 bases, with 10 bases between them. The CDR3 covers 12 residues. The CDR3 DNA sequence: TGCAGTGCTATTGGCGGTACAGAGACCCAGTACTTC. It encodes CSAIGGTETQYF.

Of note for this clonotype: Since a much larger clone is just one base distant, this may be a read error. The chain combines TRBV28 with TRBJ2-1; weak D call: TRBD2 (6 bases). CDR3 length: 11 amino acids. Germline lookup yields CDR1 MDHEN and CDR2 SYDVKM. This CDR3 reads CASSSDYEQLF. For the CDR3, the DNA is TGTGCCAGCAGTTCGGACTATGAGCAGCTCTTC.

This clonotype was seen a handful of times. The rearrangement links TRBV29-1 to TRBJ1-1; 9 nucleotides agree with TRBD1. Germline V gene lookup returns CDR1 SQVTM and CDR2 ANQGSEA. The CDR3 spans 14 residues. Unmatched junction bases numbered 7, after V lost 4 bases and J lost 4 bases. The CDR3 spells CSVVVQDRGTEAFF. The CDR3 DNA reads TGCAGCGTTGTCGTCCAGGACAGGGGCACTGAAGCTTTCTTT.

The sample holds many counts of this clonotype. The chain has TRBV6-1 and TRBJ1-1; D is ambiguous. Germline V gene sequence: CDR1 MNHNS, CDR2 SASEGT. The ends were cut back, 2 bases at V and 4 bases at J, with 5 bases in the middle. This CDR3 has 12 amino acids. The CDR3 loop reads CASSEMGTEAFF. The CDR3 DNA reads as TGTGCCAGCAGTGAAATGGGCACTGAAGCTTTCTTT.

This clonotype was counted a few times. This chain links TRBV4-1 with TRBJ1-5, with D tentatively TRBD1 (5 bases). Trimming left V 1 base short and J 4 bases short, with 8 bases between. From germline, CDR1 is MGHRA and CDR2 YSYEKL. This CDR3 is built from 14 residues. CDR3 coding DNA: TGCGCCAGCAGCCAAGGACAGCTGAATCAGCCCCAGCATTTT. The encoded protein is CASSQGQLNQPQHF.

Many counts were recorded for this clonotype. The chain employs TRBV9 and TRBJ2-3; no clear D. The CDR3 runs to 14 residues. The germline V gene encodes CDR1 SGDLS and CDR2 YYNGEE. Between the trimmed V and J ends, which lost 2 bases and 4 bases, there was a span of 11 bases. Here the CDR3 reads CASSVGSAADTQYF. The CDR3 DNA reads TGTGCCAGCAGCGTGGGAAGCGCCGCAGATACGCAGTATTTT.

This clonotype was recorded at least ten times. V gene TRBV5-1 combines with J gene TRBJ2-7; TRBD1 aligns across 8 bases. CDR3 length: 14 amino acids. J gave up 0 bases and V 4 bases, and 3 bases lay outside the gene matches. Germline V gene lookup returns CDR1 SGHRS and CDR2 YFSETQ. The CDR3 spells CASSGQGSSYEQYF. The CDR3 bases are TGCGCCAGCAGCGGACAGGGTAGCTCCTACGAGCAGTACTTC.

The chain combines TRBV18 with TRBJ1-4, with D possibly TRBD1 on 5 matching bases. The CDR3 consists of 15 residues. Germline V gives CDR1 KGHSH, CDR2 LQKENI. V was trimmed by 4 bases and J by 5 bases, leaving 14 bases between them. DNA for the CDR3: TGTGCCAGCTCACTTACAGGAGAATCGAATGAAAAACTGTTTTTT. Translation gives CASSLTGESNEKLFF.

This clonotype has a count of ten or more. The V gene is TRBV12-3 or TRBV12-4, the J gene TRBJ2-1; 7 nucleotides align to TRBD2. The CDR3 is 14 amino acids. V was clipped by 7 bases and J by 7 bases; unmatched bases: 10. CDR3 amino acids: CASTQTSLGNEQFF. The CDR3 bases are TGTGCCAGCACCCAGACTAGCCTTGGGAATGAGCAGTTCTTC.

This clonotype was recorded many times. V gene TRBV7-9 combines with J gene TRBJ1-1; 8 bases line up with TRBD1. J gave up 4 bases and V 5 bases, and 3 bases lay outside the gene matches. Germline-derived CDR1 and CDR2 are SEHNR and FQNEAQ (reference sequence). The CDR3 loop spans 13 amino acids. The CDR3 loop is CASSPTGGTEAFF. Here the CDR3 DNA reads TGTGCCAGCAGCCCCACAGGGGGCACTGAAGCTTTCTTT.

The table lists this clonotype with a few counts. The chain recombines TRBV6-1 with TRBJ1-5, with 9 bases matching TRBD1. The trim removed 6 bases at V and 5 bases at J, leaving 11 bases unmatched. This CDR3 is 16 amino acids long. Germline V lookup: CDR1 MNHNS, CDR2 SASEGT. The CDR3 DNA reads as TGTGCCAGCAGCCTCTCGGGGACAGGGTGGGATCAGCCCCAGCATTTT. It codes for CASSLSGTGWDQPQHF.

J is TRBJ1-1 and V is TRBV4-1; tentative D call: TRBD1 (5 bases). Trimming pared 0 bases from V and 4 bases from J, leaving 9 bases between. Germline V gene sequence: CDR1 MGHRA, CDR2 YSYEKL. The CDR3 runs 14 residues. The CDR3 sequence: CASSQDRGITEAFF. DNA for the CDR3: TGCGCCAGCAGCCAAGATCGGGGGATCACTGAAGCTTTCTTT.

This clonotype was seen more than once but under ten times. The J gene is TRBJ1-2, the V gene TRBV12-3 or TRBV12-4; 9 positions match TRBD1. The V and J ends lost 11 bases and 6 bases, in that order; junction bases with no gene match: 13. CDR3 length: 14 residues. CDR3 loop: CAGGPGQGRDGYTF. The CDR3 region has the DNA TGTGCCGGAGGCCCAGGACAGGGGAGGGATGGCTACACCTTC.

The table lists this clonotype with many counts. This rearrangement joins TRBV7-9 to TRBJ2-1; possible D gene TRBD1, 5 bases. The ends were cut back, 5 bases at V and 6 bases at J, with 17 bases in the middle. Germline V CDR1 and CDR2: SEHNR, FQNEAQ (reference sequence). CDR3 length: 15 residues. In nucleotides, the CDR3 is TGTGCCAGCAGCCCCCCTCCCCGACAGTCCAATGAGCAGTTCTTC. Its protein product is CASSPPPRQSNEQFF.

This clonotype showed up many times. The chain couples TRBV6-6 to TRBJ2-3, with D perhaps TRBD1 (7 bases). Trimming removed 5 bases from V and 4 bases from J, with 10 bases in between. CDR3 length: 13 amino acids. Germline V gene lookup returns CDR1 MNHNY and CDR2 SVGAGI (reference sequence). The CDR3 region is CASSPGGPDTQYF. The CDR3 bases are TGTGCCAGCAGTCCAGGGGGGCCAGATACGCAGTATTTT.

This clonotype was recorded many times. The chain is built from TRBV4-3 and TRBJ1-2; D unresolved. Germline V CDR1 and CDR2: LGHNA, YSLEER. The V end lost 5 bases, the J end lost 7 bases, and 17 bases lay between the germline ends. CDR3 length equals 14 residues. The CDR3 coding sequence is TGCGCCAGCAGCGGGCGGACGGGGTTCGGTGGCTACACCTTC. Translation: CASSGRTGFGGYTF.

On this clonotype itself: This may be a read error: a much more frequent sequence differs by one nucleotide. The rearrangement joins TRBV20-1 to TRBJ2-7, with 7 bases lining up with TRBD1. V was clipped by 3 bases and J by 6 bases; unmatched bases: 11. From germline, CDR1 is DFQATT and CDR2 SNEGSKA (reference sequence). This CDR3 is built from 14 residues. DNA for the CDR3: TGCAGTGCTAGGAGCGACAGGGTCGACAGCGAGCAGTACGTC. Its translation is CSARSDRVDSEQYV.

This clonotype has ten or more counts. The V gene is TRBV5-1, the J gene TRBJ2-7, with no clear D. With 0 bases removed from V and 2 bases from J, the gap between germline ends came to 9 bases. In germline, CDR1 is SGHRS, CDR2 YFSETQ. The CDR3 sequence is 14 residues long. CDR3 sequence reads: CASSLDGVAYEQYF. CDR3 bases: TGCGCCAGCAGCTTGGATGGGGTCGCCTACGAGCAGTACTTC.